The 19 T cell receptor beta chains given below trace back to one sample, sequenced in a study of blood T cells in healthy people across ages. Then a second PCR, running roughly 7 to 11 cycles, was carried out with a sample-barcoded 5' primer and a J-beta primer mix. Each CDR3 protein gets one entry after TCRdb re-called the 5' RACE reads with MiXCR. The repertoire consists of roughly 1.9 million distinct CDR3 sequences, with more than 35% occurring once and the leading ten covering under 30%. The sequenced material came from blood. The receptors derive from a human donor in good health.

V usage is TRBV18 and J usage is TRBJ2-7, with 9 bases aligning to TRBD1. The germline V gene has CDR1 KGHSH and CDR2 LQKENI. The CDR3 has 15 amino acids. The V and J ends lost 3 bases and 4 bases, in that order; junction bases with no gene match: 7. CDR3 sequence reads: CASSPNRGLVYEQYF. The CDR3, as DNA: TGTGCCAGCTCACCTAACAGGGGGCTCGTGTACGAGCAGTACTTC.

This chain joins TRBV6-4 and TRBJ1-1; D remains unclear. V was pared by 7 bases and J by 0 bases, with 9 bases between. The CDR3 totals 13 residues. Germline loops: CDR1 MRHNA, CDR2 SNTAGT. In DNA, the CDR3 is TGTGCCAGCACCGGACCTGTGAACACTGAAGCTTTCTTT. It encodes CASTGPVNTEAFF.

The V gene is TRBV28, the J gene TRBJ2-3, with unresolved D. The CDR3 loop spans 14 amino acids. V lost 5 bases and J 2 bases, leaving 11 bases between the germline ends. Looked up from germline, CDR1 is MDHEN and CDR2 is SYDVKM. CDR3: CASSVVGPTDTQYF. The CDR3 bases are TGTGCCAGCAGTGTGGTTGGGCCCACAGATACGCAGTATTTT.

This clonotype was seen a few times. CDR3 region: CASSFRAVGQYEGNEQFF. For the CDR3, the DNA is TGCGCCAGCAGCTTCAGGGCGGTCGGACAGTACGAGGGGAATGAGCAGTTCTTC. The chain employs TRBV5-1 and TRBJ2-1, with D possibly TRBD1 on 6 matching bases. V lost 2 bases and J 7 bases, leaving 25 bases between the germline ends. This CDR3 is built from 18 residues. From germline, CDR1 is SGHRS and CDR2 YFSETQ.

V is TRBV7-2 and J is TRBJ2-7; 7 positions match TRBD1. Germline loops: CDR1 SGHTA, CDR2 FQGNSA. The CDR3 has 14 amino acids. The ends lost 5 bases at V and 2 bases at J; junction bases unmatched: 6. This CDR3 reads CASSRRDSAYEQYF. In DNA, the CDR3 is TGTGCCAGCAGCCGCCGGGACAGCGCCTACGAGCAGTACTTC.

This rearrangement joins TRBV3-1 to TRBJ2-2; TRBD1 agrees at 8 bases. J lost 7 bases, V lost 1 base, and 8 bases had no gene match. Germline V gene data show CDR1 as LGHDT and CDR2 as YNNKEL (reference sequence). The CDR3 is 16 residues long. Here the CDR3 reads CASSQGHGQGIGELFF. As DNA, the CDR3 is TGTGCCAGCAGCCAAGGCCACGGACAGGGAATCGGGGAGCTGTTTTTT.

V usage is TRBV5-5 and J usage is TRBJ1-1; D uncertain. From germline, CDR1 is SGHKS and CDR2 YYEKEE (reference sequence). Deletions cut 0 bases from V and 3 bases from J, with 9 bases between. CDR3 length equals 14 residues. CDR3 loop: CASSLVFGYTEAFF. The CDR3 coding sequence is TGTGCCAGCAGCTTGGTGTTCGGATACACTGAAGCTTTCTTT. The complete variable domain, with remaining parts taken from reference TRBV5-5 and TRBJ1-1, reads DAGVTQSPTHLIKTRGQQVTLRCSPISGHKSVSWYQQVLGQGPQFIFQYYEKEERGRGNFPDRFSARQFPNYSSELNVNALLLGDSALYLCASSLVFGYTEAFFGQGTRLTVV.

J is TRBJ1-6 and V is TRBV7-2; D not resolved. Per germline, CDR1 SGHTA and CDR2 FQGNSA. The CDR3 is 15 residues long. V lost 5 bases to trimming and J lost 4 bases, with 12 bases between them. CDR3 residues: CASSPPGLYNSPLHF. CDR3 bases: TGTGCCAGCAGCCCCCCGGGGTTGTATAATTCACCCCTCCACTTT.

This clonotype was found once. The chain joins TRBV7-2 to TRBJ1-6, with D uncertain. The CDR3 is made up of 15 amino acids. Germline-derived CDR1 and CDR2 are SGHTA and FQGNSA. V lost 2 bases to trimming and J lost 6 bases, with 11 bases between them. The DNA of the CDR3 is TGTGCCAGCAGCTTAACGGGATTCGCTAATTCACCCCTCCACTTT. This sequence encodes CASSLTGFANSPLHF.

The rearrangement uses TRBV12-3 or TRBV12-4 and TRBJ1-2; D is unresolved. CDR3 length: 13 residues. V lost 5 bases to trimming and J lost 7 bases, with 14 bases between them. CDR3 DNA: TGTGCCAGCAGTGCCCAGAAGGTTGGTGGCTACACCTTC. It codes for CASSAQKVGGYTF.

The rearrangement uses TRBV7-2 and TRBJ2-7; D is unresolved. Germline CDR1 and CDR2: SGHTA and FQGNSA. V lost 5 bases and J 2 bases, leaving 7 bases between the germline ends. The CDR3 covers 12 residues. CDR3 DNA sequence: TGTGCCAGCAGCATAAACACCTACGAGCAGTACTTC. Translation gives CASSINTYEQYF. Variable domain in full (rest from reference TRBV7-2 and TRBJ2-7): GAGVSQSPSNKVTEKGKDVELRCDPISGHTALYWYRQSLGQGLEFLIYFQGNSAPDKSGLPSDRFSAERTGGSVSTLTIQRTQQEDSAVYLCASSINTYEQYFGPGTRLTVT.

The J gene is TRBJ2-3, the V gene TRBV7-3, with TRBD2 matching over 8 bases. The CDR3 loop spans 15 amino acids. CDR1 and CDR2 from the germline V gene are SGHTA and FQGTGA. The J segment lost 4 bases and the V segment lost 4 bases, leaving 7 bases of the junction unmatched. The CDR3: CASSSGLVGSDTQYF. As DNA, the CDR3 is TGTGCCAGCAGCTCGGGACTAGTGGGGTCAGATACGCAGTATTTT. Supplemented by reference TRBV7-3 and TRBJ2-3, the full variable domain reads GAGVSQTPSNKVTEKGKYVELRCDPISGHTALYWYRQSLGQGPEFLIYFQGTGAADDSGLPNDRFFAVRPEGSVSTLKIQRTERGDSAVYLCASSSGLVGSDTQYFGPGTRLTVL.

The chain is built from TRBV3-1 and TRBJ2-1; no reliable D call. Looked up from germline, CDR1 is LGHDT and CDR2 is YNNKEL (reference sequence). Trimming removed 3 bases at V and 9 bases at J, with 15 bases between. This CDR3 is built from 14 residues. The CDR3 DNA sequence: TGTGCCAGCAGCCAGGGCTACCCAAACGGTGAGCAGTTCTTC. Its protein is CASSQGYPNGEQFF.

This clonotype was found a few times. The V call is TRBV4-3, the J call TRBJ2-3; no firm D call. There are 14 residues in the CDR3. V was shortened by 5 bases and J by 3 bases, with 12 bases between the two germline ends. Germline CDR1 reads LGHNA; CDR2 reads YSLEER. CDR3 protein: CASSAPTETDTQYF. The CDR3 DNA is TGCGCCAGCAGCGCACCGACGGAGACAGATACGCAGTATTTT.

The CDR3, as DNA: TGTGCCAGCAGCTTAGGGCCCCGACAGGGGGTAGCCAAAAACATTCAGTACTTC. This encodes CASSLGPRQGVAKNIQYF. The chain uses TRBV7-6 and TRBJ2-4, with 9 bases fitting TRBD1. Looked up from germline, CDR1 is SGHVS and CDR2 is FNYEAQ. The CDR3 covers 18 residues. Germline trimming cut 1 base from V and 0 bases from J; bases unmatched to any gene: 7.

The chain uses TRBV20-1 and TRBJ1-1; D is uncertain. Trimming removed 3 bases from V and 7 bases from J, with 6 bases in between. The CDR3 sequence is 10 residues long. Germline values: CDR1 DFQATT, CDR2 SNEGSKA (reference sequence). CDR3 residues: CSASVNEAFF. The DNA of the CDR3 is TGCAGTGCTAGTGTGAATGAAGCTTTCTTT.

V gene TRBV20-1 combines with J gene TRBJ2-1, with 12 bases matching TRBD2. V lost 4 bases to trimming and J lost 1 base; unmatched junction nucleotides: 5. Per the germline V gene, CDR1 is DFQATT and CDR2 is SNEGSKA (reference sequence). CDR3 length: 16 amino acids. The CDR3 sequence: CSATGLAGKSYNEQFF. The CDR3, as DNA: TGCAGTGCTACCGGACTAGCGGGGAAGTCCTACAATGAGCAGTTCTTC.

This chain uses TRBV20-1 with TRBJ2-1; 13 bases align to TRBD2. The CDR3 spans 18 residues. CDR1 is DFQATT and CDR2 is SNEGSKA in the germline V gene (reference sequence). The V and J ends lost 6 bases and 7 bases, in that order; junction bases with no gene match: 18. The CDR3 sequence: CSAPPGLAGNRLNNEQFF. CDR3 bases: TGCAGTGCCCCCCCGGGACTAGCGGGGAATCGCCTCAATAATGAGCAGTTCTTC.

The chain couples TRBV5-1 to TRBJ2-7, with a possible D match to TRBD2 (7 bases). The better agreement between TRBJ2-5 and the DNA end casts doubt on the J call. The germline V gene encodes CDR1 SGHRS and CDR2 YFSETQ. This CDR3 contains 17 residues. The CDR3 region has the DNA TGCGCCAGCAGACGTTTGAGTGTAGGGGGGGCCCAGGAGACCCAGTACTTC. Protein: CASRRLSVGGAQETQYF.